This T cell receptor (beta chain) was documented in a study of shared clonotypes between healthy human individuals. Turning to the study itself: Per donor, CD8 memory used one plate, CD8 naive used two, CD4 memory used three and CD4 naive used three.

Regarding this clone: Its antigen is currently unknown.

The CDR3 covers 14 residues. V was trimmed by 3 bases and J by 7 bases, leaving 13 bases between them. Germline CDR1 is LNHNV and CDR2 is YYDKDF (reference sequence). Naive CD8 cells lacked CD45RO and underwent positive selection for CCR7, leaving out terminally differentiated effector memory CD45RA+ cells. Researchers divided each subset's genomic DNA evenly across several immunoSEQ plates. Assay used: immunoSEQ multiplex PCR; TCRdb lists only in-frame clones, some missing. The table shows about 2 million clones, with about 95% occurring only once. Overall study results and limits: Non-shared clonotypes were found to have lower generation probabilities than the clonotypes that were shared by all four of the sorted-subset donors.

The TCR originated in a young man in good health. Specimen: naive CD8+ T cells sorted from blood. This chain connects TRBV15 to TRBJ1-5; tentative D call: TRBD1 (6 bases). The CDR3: CATSSFIGGQPQHF. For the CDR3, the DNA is TGTGCCACCAGCAGCTTCATCGGGGGCCAGCCCCAGCATTTT.